One and the same sample provided the 18 T cell receptor beta chains below, sequenced in a study of T cell changes during pregnancy in multiple sclerosis. Profiled with immunoSEQ multiplex PCR; TCRdb holds only in-frame clones, not every one. The table has about 98,000 clones, 92% seen once; the top ten hold around 2.1%. Sample: peripheral blood, taken after pregnancy. The origin of the receptors is a female donor in good health, enrolled as a control in a pregnancy study.

V gene TRBV25-1 combines with J gene TRBJ2-5; 11 bases are a match to TRBD2. This CDR3 has 16 residues. From germline, CDR1 is MGHDK and CDR2 SYGVNS. The junction had 7 bases not matched to a gene; V was cut back by 2 bases and J by 5 bases. Written as DNA, the CDR3 is TGTGCCAGCAGTGAAGGGACTAGCGGCGCCGTGGAGACCCAGTACTTC. Translated, it gives CASSEGTSGAVETQYF.

CDR3 sequence reads: CASSRQDSSYEQYF. Written as DNA, the CDR3 is TGTGCCAGCAGCCGGCAGGACAGCTCCTACGAGCAGTACTTC. The chain couples TRBV7-2 to TRBJ2-7; D is perhaps TRBD1 (6 bases). The CDR3 totals 14 residues. Trimming removed 5 bases at V and 0 bases at J, with 11 bases between. CDR1 SGHTA and CDR2 FQGNSA come from the germline V gene.

The genes are TRBV5-6 and TRBJ2-2; 13 bases align to TRBD2. The CDR3 extends over 17 amino acids. Germline CDR1 and CDR2: SGHDT and YYEEEE. V shed 0 bases and J 3 bases; nucleotides not matched to a gene: 2. CDR3 region: CASSLAGTSGDTGELFF. The CDR3 nucleotides read TGTGCCAGCAGCTTGGCGGGGACTAGCGGGGACACCGGGGAGCTGTTTTTT.

In regard to this clone: At the DNA level, this CDR3 is encoded by other sequences in the same sample as well. The genes are TRBV5-1 and TRBJ2-3; tentatively, D is TRBD2 (6 bases). CDR1 and CDR2 from the germline V gene are SGHRS and YFSETQ. The CDR3 runs 13 residues. V gave up 2 bases and J gave up 5 bases, with 9 bases separating them. CDR3 nucleotides: TGCGCCAGCAGCTTCCCGGGGGAAGATACGCAGTATTTT. Protein: CASSFPGEDTQYF.

The gene calls are TRBV4-1 and TRBJ2-7, with D perhaps matching TRBD2 (6 bases). The CDR3 spans 16 residues. The germline V and J ends were trimmed by 0 bases and 0 bases, with 12 bases remaining between them. Germline loops: CDR1 MGHRA, CDR2 YSYEKL. Written as DNA, the CDR3 is TGCGCCAGCAGCCAAGAGTACGCGGGGAGCTCCTACGAGCAGTACTTC. Residues: CASSQEYAGSSYEQYF.

J is TRBJ1-2 and V is TRBV6-6, with TRBD1 as a possible D gene (6 bases). The V and J ends lost 6 bases and 3 bases respectively, with 17 bases between them. The germline V gene encodes CDR1 MNHNY and CDR2 SVGAGI (reference sequence). CDR3 length equals 15 residues. In nucleotides, the CDR3 is TGTGCCAGCAGCCGCGGCGGACAGAGTTACTATGGCTACACCTTC. This codes for CASSRGGQSYYGYTF.

This rearrangement joins TRBV5-4 to TRBJ2-1; 9 bases fit TRBD1. Germline trimming cut 0 bases from V and 9 bases from J; bases unmatched to any gene: 4. From germline, CDR1 is SGHNT and CDR2 YYREEE (reference sequence). This CDR3 spans 14 amino acids. The CDR3 coding sequence is TGTGCCAGCAGCTTGGTGGGGACAGGGACTGAGCAGTTCTTC. It encodes CASSLVGTGTEQFF.

V usage is TRBV2 and J usage is TRBJ2-6; TRBD1 matches 7 bases. CDR1 is SNHLY and CDR2 is FYNNEI in the germline V gene. V gave up 10 bases and J gave up 1 base; unmatched junction bases: 10. CDR3 length: 16 residues. CDR3 sequence: CAKIDRAASGANVLTF. The DNA for the CDR3 is TGTGCCAAAATCGACAGGGCCGCATCTGGGGCCAACGTCCTGACTTTC.

The chain combines TRBV28 with TRBJ1-5; 7 nucleotides align to TRBD1. This CDR3 spans 16 amino acids. Per the germline V gene, CDR1 is MDHEN and CDR2 is SYDVKM. The junction had 8 bases not matched to a gene; V was cut back by 4 bases and J by 2 bases. The CDR3: CASSSYKQGRNQPQHF. Here the CDR3 DNA reads TGTGCCAGCAGTTCGTACAAACAGGGGCGCAATCAGCCCCAGCATTTT.

The V and J genes are TRBV10-3 and TRBJ2-6, with TRBD1 as a possible D gene (5 bases). Germline loops: CDR1 ENHRY, CDR2 SYGVKD. The CDR3 runs 17 residues. The V and J ends lost 2 bases and 1 base respectively, with 12 bases between them. This CDR3 is CAISEAATGSGANVLTF. The CDR3 DNA reads as TGTGCCATCAGTGAGGCCGCCACAGGATCTGGGGCCAACGTCCTGACTTTC.

V is TRBV10-3 and J is TRBJ2-1; D is possibly TRBD1 (7 bases). CDR1 and CDR2 (germline): ENHRY, SYGVKD. Trimming removed 8 bases from V and 4 bases from J, with 12 bases in between. CDR3 length: 13 amino acids. The CDR3 loop is CAIWRGPYNEQFF. CDR3 in DNA: TGTGCCATCTGGAGGGGGCCTTACAATGAGCAGTTCTTC.

The chain links TRBV15 to TRBJ1-2; perhaps TRBD1 as D (5 bases). V was shortened by 0 bases and J by 5 bases, with 7 bases between the two germline ends. The CDR3 is 13 amino acids. CDR1 and CDR2 (germline): LNHNV, YYDKDF (reference sequence). The chain's CDR3 is CATSRDREYGYTF. The CDR3 nucleotides are TGTGCCACCAGCAGAGACAGGGAATATGGCTACACCTTC.

The gene calls are TRBV5-4 and TRBJ2-3; unclear D gene. V was shortened by 3 bases and J by 3 bases, with 8 bases between the two germline ends. The V gene's germline CDR1 is SGHNT and CDR2 YYREEE (reference sequence). This CDR3 region has 13 residues. CDR3 sequence reads: CASSWSGTDTQYF. In DNA form, the CDR3 reads TGTGCCAGCAGCTGGTCCGGGACAGATACGCAGTATTTT. Looking up the rest from reference TRBV5-4 and TRBJ2-3 gives the full variable domain: ETGVTQSPTHLIKTRGQQVTLRCSSQSGHNTVSWYQQALGQGPQFIFQYYREEENGRGNFPPRFSGLQFPNYSSELNVNALELDDSALYLCASSWSGTDTQYFGPGTRLTVL.

The rearrangement links TRBV7-3 to TRBJ2-1; weak D call: TRBD2 (5 bases). The germline V gene encodes CDR1 SGHTA and CDR2 FQGTGA. The CDR3 is 14 residues long. Trimming removed 4 bases from V and 8 bases from J, with 15 bases in between. The CDR3 region is CASSSLTARDEQFF. In nucleotides, the CDR3 is TGTGCCAGCAGCTCCCTTACAGCGAGGGATGAGCAGTTCTTC.

The V call is TRBV15, the J call TRBJ1-5; the D is unclear. CDR1 is LNHNV and CDR2 is YYDKDF in the germline V gene (reference sequence). Trimming removed 2 bases from V and 1 base from J, with 9 bases in between. This CDR3 is built from 15 residues. CDR3 protein: CATSRRTISNQPQHF. The CDR3 coding sequence is TGTGCCACCAGCAGACGTACAATAAGCAATCAGCCCCAGCATTTT. The full variable domain, completed using reference TRBV15 and TRBJ1-5, is DAMVIQNPRYQVTQFGKPVTLSCSQTLNHNVMYWYQQKSSQAPKLLFHYYDKDFNNEADTPDNFQSRRPNTSFCFLDIRSPGLGDTAMYLCATSRRTISNQPQHFGDGTRLSIL.

V is TRBV2 and J is TRBJ1-5, with 9 bases fitting TRBD1. Germline CDR1 is SNHLY and CDR2 is FYNNEI. CDR3 length: 15 amino acids. V shed 6 bases and J 1 base; nucleotides not matched to a gene: 4. CDR3 residues: CASRSGQGSNQPQHF. CDR3 coding DNA: TGTGCCAGCAGGAGTGGACAGGGGAGCAATCAGCCCCAGCATTTT.

This chain links TRBV5-1 with TRBJ2-5; 10 bases agree with TRBD2. Trimming cost V 4 bases and J 0 bases; bases outside gene matches: 9. The CDR3 length is 17 residues. Germline CDR1 and CDR2: SGHRS and YFSETQ. CDR3 coding DNA: TGCGCCAGCAGCGTAACAGGACTAGCGGCGTACCAAGAGACCCAGTACTTC. This gives the protein CASSVTGLAAYQETQYF.

This sequence joins TRBV20-1 and TRBJ1-1, with D possibly being TRBD1 (5 bases). Trimming left V 4 bases short and J 11 bases short, with 14 bases between. Looked up from germline, CDR1 is DFQATT and CDR2 is SNEGSKA (reference sequence). This CDR3 is built from 11 residues. DNA for the CDR3: TGCAGTGCTATTACCAAGGGGTGGGCTTTCTTT. It encodes CSAITKGWAFF.